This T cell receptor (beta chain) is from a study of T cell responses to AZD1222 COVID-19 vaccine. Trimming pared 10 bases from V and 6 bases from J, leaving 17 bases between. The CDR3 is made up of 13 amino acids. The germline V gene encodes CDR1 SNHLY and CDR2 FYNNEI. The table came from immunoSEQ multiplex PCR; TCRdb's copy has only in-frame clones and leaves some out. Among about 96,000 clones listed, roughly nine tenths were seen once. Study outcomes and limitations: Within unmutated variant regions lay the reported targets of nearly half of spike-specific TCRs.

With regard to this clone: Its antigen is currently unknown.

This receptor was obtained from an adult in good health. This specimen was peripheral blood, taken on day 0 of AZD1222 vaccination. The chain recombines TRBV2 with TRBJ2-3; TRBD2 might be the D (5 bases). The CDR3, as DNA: TGTGCCACCCTTCCCCGGACTCTGGATACGCAGTATTTT. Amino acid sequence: CATLPRTLDTQYF.